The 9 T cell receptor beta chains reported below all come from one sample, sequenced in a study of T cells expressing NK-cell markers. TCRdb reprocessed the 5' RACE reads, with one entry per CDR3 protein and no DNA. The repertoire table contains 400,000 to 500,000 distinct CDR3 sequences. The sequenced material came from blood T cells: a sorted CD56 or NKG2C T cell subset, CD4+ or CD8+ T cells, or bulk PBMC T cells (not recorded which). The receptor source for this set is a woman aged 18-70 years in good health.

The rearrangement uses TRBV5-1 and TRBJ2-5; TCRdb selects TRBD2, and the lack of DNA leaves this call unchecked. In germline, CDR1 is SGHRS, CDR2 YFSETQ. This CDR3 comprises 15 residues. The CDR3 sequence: CASTRVAGGGETQYF.

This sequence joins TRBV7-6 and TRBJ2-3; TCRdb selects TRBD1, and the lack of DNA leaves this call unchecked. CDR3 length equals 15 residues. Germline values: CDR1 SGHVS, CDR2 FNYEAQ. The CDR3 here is CASSASGGGTDTQYF.

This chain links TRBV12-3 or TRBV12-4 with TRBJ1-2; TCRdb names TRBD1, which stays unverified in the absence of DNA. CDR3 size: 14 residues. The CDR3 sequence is CASSLTGINYGYTF.

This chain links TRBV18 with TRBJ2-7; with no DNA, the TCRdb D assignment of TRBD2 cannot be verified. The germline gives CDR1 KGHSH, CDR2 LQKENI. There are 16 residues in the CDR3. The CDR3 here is CASSPVAGASSYEQYF.

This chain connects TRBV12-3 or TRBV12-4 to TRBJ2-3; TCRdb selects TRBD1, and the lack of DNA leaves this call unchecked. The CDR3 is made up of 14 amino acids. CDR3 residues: CASGRQGSTDTQYF.

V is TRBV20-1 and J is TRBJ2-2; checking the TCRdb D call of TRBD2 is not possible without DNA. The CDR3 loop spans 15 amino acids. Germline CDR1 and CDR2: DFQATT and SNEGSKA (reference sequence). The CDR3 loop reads CSARRLAANTGELFF.

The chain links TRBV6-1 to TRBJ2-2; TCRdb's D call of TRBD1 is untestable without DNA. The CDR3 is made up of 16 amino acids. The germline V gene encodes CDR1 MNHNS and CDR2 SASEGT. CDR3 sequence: CASSLSGQRVTGELFF.

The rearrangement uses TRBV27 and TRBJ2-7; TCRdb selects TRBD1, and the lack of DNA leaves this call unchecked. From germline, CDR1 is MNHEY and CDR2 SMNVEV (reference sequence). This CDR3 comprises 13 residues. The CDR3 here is CASSSGASYEQYF.

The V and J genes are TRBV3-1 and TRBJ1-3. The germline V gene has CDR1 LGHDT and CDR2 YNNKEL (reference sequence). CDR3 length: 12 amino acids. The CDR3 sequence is CASSPFLDTIYF.